Listed here are 17 T cell receptor beta chains from one sample, sequenced in a study of blood T cell repertoires in COVID-19. Generated by immunoSEQ multiplex PCR, the TCRdb table keeps only in-frame clones and is missing some. The profile shows 200,000 to 300,000 clones, about 89% of them singletons. What was sequenced was PBMCs or T cells enriched from blood (not recorded which). The receptors come from a woman aged 25 to 39 who had recovered from COVID-19.

The chain recombines TRBV19 with TRBJ2-1; TRBD2 matches 9 bases. Germline CDR1 reads LNHDA; CDR2 reads SQIVND (reference sequence). V lost 6 bases to trimming and J lost 0 bases; unmatched junction nucleotides: 3. CDR3 length equals 15 residues. The CDR3, as DNA: TGTGCCAGTAGGGCTAGCGGGAACTCCTACAATGAGCAGTTCTTC. Its translation: CASRASGNSYNEQFF. Based on the CDR3 plus reference TRBV19 and TRBJ2-1, the full variable domain is DGGITQSPKYLFRKEGQNVTLSCEQNLNHDAMYWYRQDPGQGLRLIYYSQIVNDFQKGDIAEGYSVSREKKESFPLTVTSAQKNPTAFYLCASRASGNSYNEQFFGPGTRLTVL.

V gene TRBV5-5 combines with J gene TRBJ1-5, with D perhaps matching TRBD1 (5 bases). CDR1 and CDR2 from the germline V gene are SGHKS and YYEKEE (reference sequence). V was clipped by 3 bases and J by 4 bases, with 17 bases between them. The CDR3 sequence is 16 residues long. CDR3 in DNA: TGTGCCAGCAGCTCTACTGGGGCAGGTGGAAATCAGCCCCAGCATTTT. It encodes CASSSTGAGGNQPQHF.

The chain has TRBV28 and TRBJ1-1; 10 bases fit TRBD1. Germline values: CDR1 MDHEN, CDR2 SYDVKM. This CDR3 is 14 amino acids long. Trimming cost V 6 bases and J 8 bases; bases outside gene matches: 9. The CDR3 DNA reads TGTGCCAGCAGCGCCGCCGACAGGGGGCAGGAAGCTTTCTTT. Translated, it gives CASSAADRGQEAFF.

This chain connects TRBV6-5 to TRBJ1-2; no clear D. The ends were cut back, 0 bases at V and 4 bases at J, with 9 bases in the middle. The CDR3 loop spans 14 amino acids. In germline, CDR1 is MNHEY, CDR2 SVGAGI. The CDR3 protein is CASSYSRDLYGYTF. In DNA, the CDR3 is TGTGCCAGCAGTTACTCACGGGATCTCTATGGCTACACCTTC.

The chain joins TRBV28 to TRBJ2-1, with D possibly TRBD2 on 6 matching bases. The V gene lost 4 bases and the J gene lost 0 bases, with 16 bases spanning the gap. Per the germline V gene, CDR1 is MDHEN and CDR2 is SYDVKM. The CDR3 runs to 17 residues. DNA for the CDR3: TGTGCCAGCAGTTCAATCTCCCTAGCGCACTCCTACAATGAGCAGTTCTTC. Protein sequence: CASSSISLAHSYNEQFF.

V is TRBV20-1 and J is TRBJ1-1, with D perhaps TRBD1 (5 bases). CDR1 and CDR2 (germline): DFQATT, SNEGSKA (reference sequence). The CDR3 sequence is 11 residues long. The CDR3, as DNA: TGCAGCGTCGGACAGAACACTGAAGCTTTCTTT. Its translation: CSVGQNTEAFF.

The V gene is TRBV5-1, the J gene TRBJ2-2; TRBD2 is a possible D gene (5 bases). Between the trimmed V and J ends, which lost 4 bases and 1 base, there was a span of 14 bases. CDR3 length: 16 amino acids. Germline V gene lookup returns CDR1 SGHRS and CDR2 YFSETQ. The CDR3, as DNA: TGCGCCAGCAGCCCCCGGGCAGGAGGGAACACCGGGGAGCTGTTTTTT. Residues: CASSPRAGGNTGELFF.

The genes are TRBV11-2 and TRBJ2-7; tentatively, D is TRBD2 (6 bases). Germline assignment: CDR1 SGHAT and CDR2 FQNNGV. V lost 0 bases and J 7 bases, leaving 16 bases between the germline ends. The CDR3 sequence is 15 residues long. This CDR3 is CASSLDRTPGGEQYF. The CDR3 DNA is TGTGCCAGCAGCTTAGATCGGACTCCTGGGGGGGAGCAGTACTTC.

The chain combines TRBV5-1 with TRBJ2-7; 9 positions agree with TRBD1. V dropped 1 base and J dropped 2; count of bases not matched to a gene: 7. The CDR3 spans 16 residues. The germline V gene encodes CDR1 SGHRS and CDR2 YFSETQ. CDR3 nucleotide sequence: TGCGCCAGCAGCTTGAGTGTGGGACAGGGAACCTACGAGCAGTACTTC. This gives the protein CASSLSVGQGTYEQYF.

The genes are TRBV7-9 and TRBJ2-5; D gene ambiguous. In germline, CDR1 is SEHNR, CDR2 FQNEAQ (reference sequence). Trimming left V 6 bases short and J 4 bases short, with 21 bases between. The CDR3 covers 16 residues. The CDR3 loop reads CASRKNQGLAAETQYF. The DNA for the CDR3 is TGTGCCAGCAGAAAAAACCAAGGTCTTGCGGCAGAGACCCAGTACTTC.

The gene calls are TRBV19 and TRBJ1-3; no clear D gene. Trimming took 6 bases from V and 0 from J, leaving 18 bases between them. From germline, CDR1 is LNHDA and CDR2 SQIVND (reference sequence). This CDR3 contains 17 residues. CDR3 amino acids: CASRGRSGRYSGNTIYF. CDR3 coding DNA: TGTGCCAGTAGGGGTCGATCCGGGAGGTACTCTGGAAACACCATATATTTT.

The chain uses TRBV21-1 and TRBJ2-7; no DNA check was done on the table's D call, TRBD2. TRBV21-1 is tagged as a pseudogene. This CDR3 has 24 amino acids. CDR3 DNA sequence: TGTGCCAGCAGCAAAAAGCCCTCGCAAGCCACGTTCCCATACGAGGCGGGAACTCTCTACGAGCAGTACTTC. Protein sequence: CASSKKPSQATFPYEAGTLYEQYF.

With respect to this clone: The identical CDR3 is also encoded by other nucleotide sequences in the sample. The chain has TRBV6-2 or TRBV6-3 and TRBJ1-5, with 9 bases identical to TRBD1. This CDR3 contains 15 residues. Trimming cost V 4 bases and J 2 bases; bases outside gene matches: 3. In germline, CDR1 is MNHEY, CDR2 SVGEGT. The CDR3 region is CASSLGQGRNQPQHF. CDR3 DNA sequence: TGTGCCAGCAGTTTAGGACAGGGGCGCAATCAGCCCCAGCATTTT.

J is TRBJ1-1 and V is TRBV6-5, with TRBD1 matching over 8 bases. The V and J ends lost 0 bases and 8 bases, in that order; junction bases with no gene match: 5. There are 14 residues in the CDR3. Germline CDR1 MNHEY, CDR2 SVGAGI. The CDR3 bases are TGTGCCAGCAGTTACTCGATCCAGGGGGCAGAAGCTTTCTTT. Amino acids: CASSYSIQGAEAFF.

CDR3 sequence: CASSWTSGSFTGELFF. For the CDR3, the DNA is TGTGCCAGCAGTTGGACTAGCGGGAGTTTCACCGGGGAGCTGTTTTTT. The chain has TRBV2 and TRBJ2-2; 13 nucleotides line up with TRBD2. Trimming removed 5 bases from V and 4 bases from J; junction bases left unmatched: 4. The germline V gene encodes CDR1 SNHLY and CDR2 FYNNEI. The CDR3 consists of 16 residues.

The chain has TRBV30 and TRBJ1-2; no definite D call. CDR1 is GTSNPN and CDR2 is SVGIG in the germline V gene (reference sequence). CDR3 size: 13 residues. The V end was cut by 1 base, the J end by 7 bases, with 13 bases between. CDR3 DNA sequence: TGTGCCTGGAGTGATTCCCGCGTTGGTGGCTACACCTTC. Translation gives CAWSDSRVGGYTF.

The V and J genes are TRBV19 and TRBJ2-3; 7 bases fit TRBD1. The trim removed 5 bases at V and 2 bases at J, leaving 4 bases unmatched. This CDR3 spans 14 amino acids. CDR1 and CDR2 (germline): LNHDA, SQIVND (reference sequence). CDR3 bases: TGTGCCAGTAGTCCGACAGGGAACACAGATACGCAGTATTTT. Its protein is CASSPTGNTDTQYF.